This T cell receptor (beta chain) was obtained from a study of T cell changes during pregnancy in multiple sclerosis. V was pared by 6 bases and J by 9 bases, with 8 bases of the junction left unmatched. CDR1 MNHEY and CDR2 SVGAGI come from the germline V gene. The CDR3 is 13 amino acids. Some clones are missing from TCRdb's copy, which holds only in-frame ones; the method was immunoSEQ multiplex PCR. In the table there are 75,000 to 95,000 clones, approximately 89% of which are singletons. The sequence was collected from a female donor in good health, enrolled as a control in a pregnancy study. This chain uses TRBV6-5 with TRBJ2-5; TRBD2 matches 9 bases. The specimen comprised peripheral blood, sampled in the first trimester of pregnancy. CDR3 sequence reads: CASRGAGTSPQYF. For the CDR3, the DNA is TGTGCCAGCAGGGGAGCCGGGACTAGCCCCCAGTACTTC.